This passage covers 20 T cell receptor beta chains from one sample sequenced in a study of Graves' ophthalmopathy and Graves' hyperthyroidism. TCR beta CDR3 amplification used RNA transcripts. HTBI-primed first-round RT-PCR preceded second-round multiplex PCR. One entry per CDR3 protein, called by TCRdb with MiXCR from the multiplex PCR reads. The sample yields hundreds of thousands of distinct CDR3 sequences, about 20% seen once. Material for sequencing was peripheral blood. The origin of the receptors is a woman under 30 with stable Graves' hyperthyroidism. Some clones in this sample may be carry-over from other donors' samples.

This clonotype was observed many times. V and J are TRBV7-9 and TRBJ2-5, with D uncertain. The CDR3 consists of 13 residues. CDR1 is SEHNR, CDR2 FQNEAQ, per germline (reference sequence). V was trimmed by 5 bases and J by 5 bases, leaving 12 bases between them. The DNA of the CDR3 is TGTGCCAGCAGCGGGGTTGGTGGGGAGACCCAGTACTTC. This translates into CASSGVGGETQYF.

The rearrangement links TRBV4-3 to TRBJ1-1; no clear D. This CDR3 is built from 14 residues. Trimming took off 2 bases at V and 1 base at J, with 8 bases between the two ends. In germline, CDR1 is LGHNA, CDR2 YSLEER. The CDR3 bases are TGCGCCAGCAGCCAACTCCCGGGGAACACTGAAGCTTTCTTT. Encoded protein: CASSQLPGNTEAFF.

This clonotype has ten or more counts. The genes are TRBV6-5 and TRBJ2-4, with D tentatively TRBD1 or TRBD2 (5 bases each). Trimming left V 0 bases short and J 7 bases short, with 13 bases between. The length of the CDR3 is 15 residues. Germline CDR1 and CDR2: MNHEY and SVGAGI. CDR3 loop: CASSYSRVQGNIQYF. The CDR3 coding sequence is TGTGCCAGCAGTTACTCGAGGGTCCAGGGCAACATTCAGTACTTC.

This clonotype was detected many times. The chain couples TRBV12-3 or TRBV12-4 to TRBJ1-6; 7 bases map to TRBD1. CDR3 length: 11 residues. Losses at the gene ends were 8 bases for V and 10 bases for J; bases not matched to a gene: 2. This chain's CDR3 is CASAGGSPLHF. As DNA, the CDR3 is TGTGCCAGCGCAGGGGGGTCACCCCTCCACTTT.

This clonotype was found many times. The V call is TRBV5-1, the J call TRBJ2-7, with D possibly being TRBD1 (5 bases). The germline CDR1 and CDR2 sequences are SGHRS and YFSETQ. The ends were cut back, 6 bases at V and 2 bases at J, with 12 bases in the middle. The CDR3 runs 13 residues. CDR3 DNA sequence: TGCGCCAGCACTCCAGGGTTAGCCTACGAGCAGTACTTC. As protein: CASTPGLAYEQYF.

This rearrangement joins TRBV27 to TRBJ2-5; D possibly corresponds to TRBD1 (6 bases). Germline CDR1 and CDR2: MNHEY and SMNVEV (reference sequence). This CDR3 region has 13 residues. Trimming shortened V by 5 bases and J by 4 bases, and 11 bases separated the two germline ends. As DNA, the CDR3 is TGTGCCAGCAGTCAGGGGAAGGGAGAGACCCAGTACTTC. Its protein product is CASSQGKGETQYF.

This clonotype was observed many times. This chain uses TRBV12-3 or TRBV12-4 with TRBJ2-2; D not resolved. With 4 bases removed from V and 2 bases from J, the gap between germline ends came to 5 bases. The CDR3 runs to 13 residues. The CDR3 loop reads CASSYGNTGELFF. The CDR3 coding sequence is TGTGCCAGCAGTTATGGAAACACCGGGGAGCTGTTTTTT.

The chain links TRBV2 to TRBJ1-6; weak D call: TRBD1 (5 bases). The ends were cut back, 7 bases at V and 5 bases at J, with 9 bases in the middle. This CDR3 has 13 amino acids. CDR1 SNHLY and CDR2 FYNNEI come from the germline V gene. CDR3 DNA sequence: TGTGCCAGCAATCCACAGGATAATTCACCCCTCCACTTT. The encoded protein is CASNPQDNSPLHF.

This clonotype has ten or more counts. V gene TRBV5-1 combines with J gene TRBJ2-7, with D possibly being TRBD1 or TRBD2 (5 bases each). Germline V lookup: CDR1 SGHRS, CDR2 YFSETQ. The CDR3 covers 14 residues. Trimming removed 10 bases from V and 5 bases from J, with 22 bases in between. The CDR3 sequence is CAPRGGSRRHEQYF. In DNA form, the CDR3 reads TGCGCCCCCCGTGGGGGTAGTCGGCGGCACGAGCAGTACTTC.

The sample holds many counts of this clonotype. The rearrangement joins TRBV29-1 to TRBJ1-2, with TRBD1 identical over 7 bases. The CDR3 sequence is 14 residues long. Trimming took 6 bases from V and 0 from J; bases not matched to a gene: 7. Germline V gene data show CDR1 as SQVTM and CDR2 as ANQGSEA. The CDR3 region is CSVVDRASNYGYTF. The CDR3 region has the DNA TGCAGCGTGGTTGACAGGGCCTCTAACTATGGCTACACCTTC.

Points on this clonotype: A much larger clone lies one base from this, so it may be a read error. V and J are TRBV3-1 and TRBJ1-1; D remains ambiguous. The CDR3 sequence is 13 residues long. Germline CDR1 is LGHDT and CDR2 is YNNKEL (reference sequence). CDR3 nucleotides: TGTGCCAGTTCAACCCGGGATGTGGCTGAAGCTTGCTTT. Translated, it gives CASSTRDVAEACF.

This rearrangement joins TRBV28 to TRBJ2-7; TRBD1 is a possible D gene (6 bases). CDR1 MDHEN and CDR2 SYDVKM come from the germline V gene. V was clipped by 3 bases and J by 5 bases, with 11 bases between them. This CDR3 has 13 residues. The CDR3 DNA reads TGTGCCAGCAGTTTCCTTTCAGGGGACGAGCAGTACTTC. As protein: CASSFLSGDEQYF. Supplemented by reference TRBV28 and TRBJ2-7, the full variable domain reads DVKVTQSSRYLVKRTGEKVFLECVQDMDHENMFWYRQDPGLGLRLIYFSYDVKMKEKGDIPEGYSVSREKKERFSLILESASTNQTSMYLCASSFLSGDEQYFGPGTRLTVT.

V usage is TRBV15 and J usage is TRBJ2-3; 9 bases map to TRBD2. The CDR3 has 18 amino acids. V shed 0 bases and J 2 bases; nucleotides not matched to a gene: 9. Germline V gene lookup returns CDR1 LNHNV and CDR2 YYDKDF (reference sequence). The CDR3 protein is CATSRDRSSGANTDTQYF. As DNA, the CDR3 is TGTGCCACCAGCAGAGATCGCTCTAGCGGGGCTAACACAGATACGCAGTATTTT. The full variable domain, its missing parts supplied by reference TRBV15 and TRBJ2-3, is DAMVIQNPRYQVTQFGKPVTLSCSQTLNHNVMYWYQQKSSQAPKLLFHYYDKDFNNEADTPDNFQSRRPNTSFCFLDIRSPGLGDTAMYLCATSRDRSSGANTDTQYFGPGTRLTVL.

In this sample, this clonotype turned up many times. This rearrangement joins TRBV6-5 to TRBJ2-7; no definite D call. V lost 4 bases and J 1 base, leaving 5 bases between the germline ends. Germline-derived CDR1 and CDR2 are MNHEY and SVGAGI. The CDR3 spans 12 residues. CDR3 sequence: CASSFDSYEQYF. The DNA for the CDR3 is TGTGCCAGCAGTTTCGATTCCTACGAGCAGTACTTC.

This clonotype was detected many times. This rearrangement joins TRBV29-1 to TRBJ2-5, with 8 bases matching TRBD1. The CDR3 extends over 16 amino acids. V lost 5 bases, J lost 2 bases, and 13 bases stayed unmatched. In germline, CDR1 is SQVTM, CDR2 ANQGSEA. The DNA for the CDR3 is TGCAGCGTTAACAATCCTCCCAGGACAGGGCAAGAGACCCAGTACTTC. It is translated as CSVNNPPRTGQETQYF. Full variable domain (remainder filled in from reference TRBV29-1 and TRBJ2-5): SAVISQKPSRDICQRGTSLTIQCQVDSQVTMMFWYRQQPGQSLTLIATANQGSEATYESGFVIDKFPISRPNLTFSTLTVSNMSPEDSSIYLCSVNNPPRTGQETQYFGPGTRLLVL.

This clonotype was counted many times. The rearrangement joins TRBV6-1 to TRBJ1-1; D is unresolved. Germline CDR1 is MNHNS and CDR2 is SASEGT. The V end was cut by 6 bases, the J end by 2 bases, with 16 bases between. The CDR3 spans 15 residues. As DNA, the CDR3 is TGTGCCAGCAGGTCCCCCCCAGGCGTAAACACTGAAGCTTTCTTT. Protein: CASRSPPGVNTEAFF.

The rearrangement uses TRBV7-2 and TRBJ2-5; 7 bases align to TRBD2. The CDR3 runs to 13 residues. Trimming at V came to 7 bases and at J to 5 bases, leaving 7 bases not matched to a gene. From germline, CDR1 is SGHTA and CDR2 FQGNSA. The CDR3 region has the DNA TGTGCCAGCAACCGGGGGGATACGGAGACCCAGTACTTC. It translates to CASNRGDTETQYF. Complete variable domain (other parts from reference TRBV7-2 and TRBJ2-5): GAGVSQSPSNKVTEKGKDVELRCDPISGHTALYWYRQSLGQGLEFLIYFQGNSAPDKSGLPSDRFSAERTGGSVSTLTIQRTQQEDSAVYLCASNRGDTETQYFGPGTRLLVL.

Comments on this clonotype: A much larger clonotype is one base distant, so this may be a read error. V is TRBV7-2 and J is TRBJ1-5; D is uncertain. Per germline, CDR1 SGHTA and CDR2 FQGNSA. The CDR3 is 14 residues long. The CDR3: CVSSLSSAIQPQHF. The CDR3 nucleotides are TGTGTCAGCAGCTTAAGTAGTGCTATTCAGCCCCAGCATTTT.

The CDR3 nucleotides are TGTGCCAGCAGTTTAGGGGCAGGGGGCCGTCATGGCTACACCTTC. It encodes CASSLGAGGRHGYTF. This sequence joins TRBV12-3 or TRBV12-4 and TRBJ1-2; 8 bases map to TRBD1. CDR3 length: 15 amino acids. The V segment lost 1 base and the J segment 6 bases; nucleotides outside the gene matches: 7.

Of note for this clonotype: Since no conserved phenylalanine or tryptophan closes the CDR3, a read error is the likely cause. It is unclear where the CDR3 begins or ends on the DNA, so no DNA is shown, and the CDR3 is as TCRdb lists it. This sequence joins TRBV20-1 and TRBJ1-2; TRBD1 reflects the table's D call only, with no check against the DNA. The CDR3 is 11 residues long, counting both termini. CDR1 is DFQATT and CDR2 is SNEGSKA in the germline V gene (reference sequence). The CDR3 here is CSAGTNYGYRV.